This T cell receptor (beta chain) comes out of a study of T cell responses to AZD1222 COVID-19 vaccine. Study results and caveats: Mostly white British, mostly female donors; authors suggested clonal diversity may be underestimated. Without day 14 samples, only post-peak T cell repertoires were studied.

Second doses at about 4 or about 12 weeks were pooled. Of note for this clone: As yet, its antigen is unknown.

CDR1 is LNHDA, CDR2 SQIVND, per germline (reference sequence). The CDR3 is made up of 13 amino acids. V dropped 5 bases and J dropped 4 bases, with 11 bases sitting between them. Sequencing was performed with immunoSEQ multiplex PCR; in TCRdb, only in-frame clones are kept and a portion is missing. The sample lists about 150,000 clones, over 85% occurring once. The sequencing here drew on peripheral blood, taken 28 days after the second AZD1222 dose. This sequence was found in an adult who received the AZD1222 COVID-19 vaccine. This chain joins TRBV19 and TRBJ1-1; D is ambiguous. In nucleotides, the CDR3 is TGTGCCAGTAGTCCCGAAGTAGGCACTGAAGCTTTCTTT. It encodes CASSPEVGTEAFF. Full variable domain (outside the CDR3, taken from reference TRBV19 and TRBJ1-1): DGGITQSPKYLFRKEGQNVTLSCEQNLNHDAMYWYRQDPGQGLRLIYYSQIVNDFQKGDIAEGYSVSREKKESFPLTVTSAQKNPTAFYLCASSPEVGTEAFFGQGTRLTVV.